This T cell receptor beta chain was sequenced for a study of response to subunit inactivated influenza vaccine. Study outcomes and limitations: There was a suggestion from the authors that each seasonal influenza vaccination recruits few new T cells.

This clonotype came up a few times. Antigen unknown. One entry per CDR3 protein results from TCRdb running MiXCR on the RT-PCR reads. This table has more than 250,000 distinct CDR3 sequences, 21% appearing once. The germline gives CDR1 SGHRS, CDR2 YFSETQ. The CDR3 loop spans 15 amino acids. With V trimmed by 3 bases and J by 9 bases, 7 bases remained unmatched. The sample here was PBMCs from blood, taken 21 months after vaccination. This TCR was recovered from a man aged 45-69 years who received an inactivated influenza vaccine. This sequence joins TRBV5-1 and TRBJ1-6, with TRBD1 matching 9 bases. CDR3 sequence: CASSSEQGAASPLHF. The CDR3, as DNA: TGCGCCAGCAGCTCAGAACAGGGGGCGGCTTCACCCCTCCACTTT.